The rows below give T cell receptor beta chains drawn from one sample of a study of blood T cell repertoires in COVID-19. Sequencing used immunoSEQ multiplex PCR; TCRdb keeps in-frame clones, though not all of them. The sample contains approximately 290,000 clones, approximately 91% of which appear only once. What was sequenced was peripheral blood. The source is a young woman with COVID-19, enrolled during active disease. Both conserved end residues are part of each CDR3. Fields, in order: clone size, J gene, CDR3 length, D gene, V gene, CDR3 DNA, CDR3 protein. A D gene is named only where the DNA matches it firmly. Size is omitted from some rows. Given values are once, few, many or a class for expanded clones.

size: NA; J: TRBJ1-6; length: 14; D: NA; V: TRBV18; DNA: TGTGCCAGCTCACCGACGGACGGAGGTTCACCCCTCCACTTT; CDR3: CASSPTDGGSPLHF
size: NA; J: TRBJ2-1; length: 14; D: TRBD1; V: TRBV2; DNA: TGTGCCAGCAGTGAAGGGGACAGCTACAATGAGCAGTTCTTC; CDR3: CASSEGDSYNEQFF
size: NA; J: TRBJ2-7; length: 13; D: TRBD1; V: TRBV29-1; DNA: TGCAGCGTGGGGACAGGGAATCGCTACGAGCAGTACTTC; CDR3: CSVGTGNRYEQYF
size: NA; J: TRBJ2-3; length: 15; D: NA; V: TRBV5-1; DNA: TGCGCCAGTTCGTCGGCTAGCCTTAAGGCAGATACGCAGTATTTT; CDR3: CASSSASLKADTQYF
size: NA; J: TRBJ2-1; length: 14; D: NA; V: TRBV7-2; DNA: TGTGCCAGCAGCTTAATGGGGCCGTGGAATGAGCAGTTCTTC; CDR3: CASSLMGPWNEQFF
size: NA; J: TRBJ2-5; length: 19; D: TRBD2; V: TRBV10-3; DNA: TGTGCCATCAGCGGGAGAGGGAGCGGGAGGGAAAGTGTCCAAGAGACCCAGTACTTC; CDR3: CAISGRGSGRESVQETQYF
size: NA; J: TRBJ1-1; length: 15; D: NA; V: TRBV30; DNA: TGTGCCTGGAGTGCCGTCACCAGGGCATTCGCTGAAGCTTTCTTT; CDR3: CAWSAVTRAFAEAFF
size: few; J: TRBJ2-7; length: 15; D: TRBD2; V: TRBV5-1; DNA: TGCGCCAGCAGCGCAGGGGCTAGCGGGAACTACGAGCAGTACTTC; CDR3: CASSAGASGNYEQYF
size: NA; J: TRBJ2-5; length: 14; D: NA; V: TRBV19; DNA: TGTGCCAGTAGTATAGATACTAGTAGCGAGACCCAGTACTTC; CDR3: CASSIDTSSETQYF
size: NA; J: TRBJ2-7; length: 16; D: TRBD2; V: TRBV7-8; DNA: TGTGCCAGCAGCCCTTATGGAGCGGGATCGGGAGGGGAGCAGTACTTC; CDR3: CASSPYGAGSGGEQYF
size: once; J: TRBJ1-1; length: 17; D: NA; V: TRBV13; DNA: TGTGCCAGCAGCTCCCTGTCCGGGAGACTTATGAACACTGAAGCTTTCTTT; CDR3: CASSSLSGRLMNTEAFF
size: NA; J: TRBJ1-4; length: 15; D: TRBD1; V: TRBV19; DNA: TGTGCCAGTAGCTTATCCCGGGACAGTAATGAAAAACTGTTTTTT; CDR3: CASSLSRDSNEKLFF
size: NA; J: TRBJ1-1; length: 14; D: NA; V: TRBV10-1; DNA: TGCGCCAGCACGACGGGACTCCCGAACACTGAAGCTTTCTTT; CDR3: CASTTGLPNTEAFF
size: NA; J: TRBJ2-3; length: 12; D: NA; V: TRBV18; DNA: TGTGCCAGCTCAAGCAAGGGGGATACGCAGTATTTT; CDR3: CASSSKGDTQYF
size: NA; J: TRBJ1-2; length: 15; D: NA; V: TRBV19; DNA: TGTGCCAGTAGTATAGAGGCCAGGGTAAACTATGGCTACACCTTC; CDR3: CASSIEARVNYGYTF
size: NA; J: TRBJ1-1; length: 13; D: TRBD1; V: TRBV7-9; DNA: TGTGCCAGCAGCGCCCTACAGGGGACTGAAGCTTTCTTT; CDR3: CASSALQGTEAFF
size: NA; J: TRBJ1-4; length: 14; D: NA; V: TRBV7-9; DNA: TGTGCCAGCAGCGCACTCCGGGCTAATGAAAAACTGTTTTTT; CDR3: CASSALRANEKLFF
size: NA; J: TRBJ1-5; length: 13; D: NA; V: TRBV6-5; DNA: TGTGCCAGCATTTCAGTTAGCAATCAGCCCCAGCATTTT; CDR3: CASISVSNQPQHF
size: NA; J: TRBJ1-1; length: 11; D: TRBD1; V: TRBV19; DNA: TGTGCCAGCGCAGGGGGCACTGAAGCTTTCTTT; CDR3: CASAGGTEAFF
size: NA; J: TRBJ2-2; length: 15; D: NA; V: TRBV19; DNA: TGTGCCAGTAGTATAGGTCGGGGTACGGGCGGGGAGCTGTTTTTT; CDR3: CASSIGRGTGGELFF
size: NA; J: TRBJ2-1; length: 15; D: TRBD2; V: TRBV5-6; DNA: TGTGCCAGCAGCTTATGGACTAGCGGGAGGAATGAGCAGTTCTTC; CDR3: CASSLWTSGRNEQFF
size: NA; J: TRBJ1-5; length: 14; D: NA; V: TRBV5-5; DNA: TGTGCCAGCAGTCTCGACAGTCTCAATCAGCCCCAGCATTTT; CDR3: CASSLDSLNQPQHF
size: NA; J: TRBJ1-3; length: 13; D: NA; V: TRBV7-3; DNA: TGTGCCAGCAGCCCAGGGGCTGGCGACACCATATATTTT; CDR3: CASSPGAGDTIYF
size: NA; J: TRBJ2-1; length: 17; D: NA; V: TRBV4-2; DNA: TGTGCCAGCAGCCGGGAGTCCTCCCGAGGCTCCTACAATGAGCAGTTCTTC; CDR3: CASSRESSRGSYNEQFF
size: NA; J: TRBJ2-1; length: 14; D: NA; V: TRBV6-5; DNA: TGTGCCAGCAGGTTAAGAGCAGGGGAGAATGAGCAGTTCTTC; CDR3: CASRLRAGENEQFF
size: NA; J: TRBJ2-2; length: 14; D: NA; V: TRBV5-1; DNA: TGCGCCAGCAGCTTGGCGTCGAACACCGGGGAGCTGTTTTTT; CDR3: CASSLASNTGELFF
size: NA; J: TRBJ1-2; length: 15; D: TRBD1; V: TRBV5-1; DNA: TGCGCCAGCAGCTTGGGTGGACAGGGAGAAAATGGCTACACCTTC; CDR3: CASSLGGQGENGYTF
size: NA; J: TRBJ2-5; length: 13; D: NA; V: TRBV11-2; DNA: TGTGCCAGCAGCTTAGATCTTCGAGAGACCCAGTACTTC; CDR3: CASSLDLRETQYF
size: NA; J: TRBJ1-5; length: 15; D: TRBD1; V: TRBV2; DNA: TGTGCCAGCAGTGAAAGGACAGGGGGCTTGCAGCCCCAGCATTTT; CDR3: CASSERTGGLQPQHF
size: NA; J: TRBJ1-2; length: 15; D: NA; V: TRBV14; DNA: TGTGCCAGCAGCCAAGGGTTACCTGCAGATTATGGCTACACCTTC; CDR3: CASSQGLPADYGYTF
size: once; J: TRBJ1-1; length: 13; D: NA; V: TRBV30; DNA: TGTGCCTGGAGTGTTTCAGGGGACACTGAAGCTTTCTTT; CDR3: CAWSVSGDTEAFF
size: NA; J: TRBJ1-5; length: 15; D: NA; V: TRBV19; DNA: TGTGCCAGTAGTATAGACAGGGGTGGCAATCAGCCCCAGCATTTT; CDR3: CASSIDRGGNQPQHF